The clone carrying this T cell receptor (beta chain) has more than one count but fewer than ten. The antigen remains unidentified. Via MiXCR, TCRdb re-called the 5' RACE reads, giving one row per CDR3 protein. The sample records 1.5 million to 2 million distinct CDR3 sequences, about 32% being singletons. Germline values: CDR1 MDHEN, CDR2 SYDVKM. The CDR3 sequence is 14 residues long. Trimming took off 3 bases at V and 4 bases at J, with 13 bases between the two ends. These data belong to a study of identical twins. Study conclusions and caveats: It was possible that invariant MAIT and iNKT cells partly confounded the zero-insertion analyses. Low generation probability was overrepresented in out-of-frame alpha sequences shared by twins.

The receptor's source is a newborn girl in good health. This chain joins TRBV28 and TRBJ2-7; a possible D gene is TRBD2 (5 bases). Sequenced sample: cord blood. CDR3 amino acids: CASSFSEGQYEQYF. CDR3 bases: TGTGCCAGCAGTTTCAGCGAGGGTCAGTACGAGCAGTACTTC.